This TCR beta chain was profiled in a study of beta chain features in type 1 diabetes. The investigators reverse transcribed all of the isolated RNA, so they sequenced expressed TCRB transcripts. Sequenced by immunoSEQ multiplex PCR; TCRdb stores in-frame clones only, minus some. This table holds under 900,000 clones, roughly 15% found once. CD4+ naive, central memory, regulatory and stem cell-like memory cells were sorted via CD45RO/CCR7/CD25/CD127/CD95/CD27. In regard to this clone: At the DNA level, this CDR3 is encoded by other sequences in the same sample as well.

The sequence was obtained from a woman younger than 35 in good health. The specimen was naive CD4+ T cells from blood.

CDR3 sequence (DNA): TGCGCCAGCAGCTTTAGTACAGATACGCAGTATTTT. Translation: CASSFSTDTQYF. This chain uses TRBV5-1 with TRBJ2-3; no clear D gene. This CDR3 region has 12 residues. V was cut by 2 bases and J by 3 bases, with 4 bases left in between. Germline V gene data show CDR1 as SGHRS and CDR2 as YFSETQ.